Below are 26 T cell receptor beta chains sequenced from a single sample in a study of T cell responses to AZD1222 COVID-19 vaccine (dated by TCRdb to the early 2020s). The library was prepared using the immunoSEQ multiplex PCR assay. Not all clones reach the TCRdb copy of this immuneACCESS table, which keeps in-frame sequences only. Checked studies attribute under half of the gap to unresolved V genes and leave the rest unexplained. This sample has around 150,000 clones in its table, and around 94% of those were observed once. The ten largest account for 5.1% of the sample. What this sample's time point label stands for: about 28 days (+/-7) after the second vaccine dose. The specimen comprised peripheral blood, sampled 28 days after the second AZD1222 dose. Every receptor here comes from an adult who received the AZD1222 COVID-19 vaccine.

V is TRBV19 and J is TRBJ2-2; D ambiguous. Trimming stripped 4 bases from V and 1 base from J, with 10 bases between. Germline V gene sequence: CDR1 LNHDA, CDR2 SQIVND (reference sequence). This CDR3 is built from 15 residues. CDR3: CASSRRNQNTGELFF. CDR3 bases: TGTGCCAGTAGTAGGAGAAACCAGAACACCGGGGAGCTGTTTTTT.

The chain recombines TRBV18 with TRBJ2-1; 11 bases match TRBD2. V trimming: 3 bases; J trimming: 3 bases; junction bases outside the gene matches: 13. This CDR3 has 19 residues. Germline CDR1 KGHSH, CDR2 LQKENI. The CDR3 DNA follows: TGTGCCAGCTCACCTAGGACGGGACTAGCGGCCGATAGCTACAATGAGCAGTTCTTC. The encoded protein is CASSPRTGLAADSYNEQFF. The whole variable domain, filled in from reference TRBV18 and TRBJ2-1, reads NAGVMQNPRHLVRRRGQEARLRCSPMKGHSHVYWYRQLPEEGLKFMVYLQKENIIDESGMPKERFSAEFPKEGPSILRIQQVVRGDSAAYFCASSPRTGLAADSYNEQFFGPGTRLTVL.

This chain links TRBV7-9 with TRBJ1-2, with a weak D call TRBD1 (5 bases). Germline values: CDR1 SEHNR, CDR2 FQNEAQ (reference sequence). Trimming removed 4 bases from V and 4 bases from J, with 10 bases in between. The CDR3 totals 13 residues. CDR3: CASSWEGSYGYTF. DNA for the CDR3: TGTGCCAGCAGCTGGGAGGGGAGCTATGGCTACACCTTC.

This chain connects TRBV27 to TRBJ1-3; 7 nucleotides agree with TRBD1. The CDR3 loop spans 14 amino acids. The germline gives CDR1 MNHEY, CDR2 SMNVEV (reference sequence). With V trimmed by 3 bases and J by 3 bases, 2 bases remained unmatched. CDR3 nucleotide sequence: TGTGCCAGCAGTTTCAGGGGGAATGGAAACACCATATATTTT. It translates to CASSFRGNGNTIYF.

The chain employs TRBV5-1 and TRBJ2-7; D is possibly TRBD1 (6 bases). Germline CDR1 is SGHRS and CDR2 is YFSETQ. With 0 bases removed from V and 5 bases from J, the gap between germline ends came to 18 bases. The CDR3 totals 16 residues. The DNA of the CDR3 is TGCGCCAGCAGCTTGGTTGGATCACAGGGTGGCAACGAGCAGTACTTC. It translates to CASSLVGSQGGNEQYF. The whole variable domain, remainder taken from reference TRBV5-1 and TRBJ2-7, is KAGVTQTPRYLIKTRGQQVTLSCSPISGHRSVSWYQQTPGQGLQFLFEYFSETQRNKGNFPGRFSGRQFSNSRSEMNVSTLELGDSALYLCASSLVGSQGGNEQYFGPGTRLTVT.

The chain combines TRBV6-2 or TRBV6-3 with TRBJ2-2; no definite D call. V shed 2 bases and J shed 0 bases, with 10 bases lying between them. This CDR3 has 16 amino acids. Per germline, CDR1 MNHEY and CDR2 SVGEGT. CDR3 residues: CASSYRRGANTGELFF. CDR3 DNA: TGTGCCAGCAGTTACAGGCGCGGAGCGAACACCGGGGAGCTGTTTTTT.

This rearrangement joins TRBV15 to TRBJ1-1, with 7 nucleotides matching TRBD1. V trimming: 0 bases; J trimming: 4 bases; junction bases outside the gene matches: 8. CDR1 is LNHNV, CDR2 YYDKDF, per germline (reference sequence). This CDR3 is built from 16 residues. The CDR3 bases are TGTGCCACCAGCAGAGATGAGCAGGGGGAAGGCACTGAAGCTTTCTTT. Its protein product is CATSRDEQGEGTEAFF.

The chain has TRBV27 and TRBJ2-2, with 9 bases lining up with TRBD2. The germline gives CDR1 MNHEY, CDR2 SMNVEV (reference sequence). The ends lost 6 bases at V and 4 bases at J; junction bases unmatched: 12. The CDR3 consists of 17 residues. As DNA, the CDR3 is TGTGCCAGCAGCCCCGAGGTAGCGGGAGTTGGCACCGGGGAGCTGTTTTTT. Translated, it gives CASSPEVAGVGTGELFF.

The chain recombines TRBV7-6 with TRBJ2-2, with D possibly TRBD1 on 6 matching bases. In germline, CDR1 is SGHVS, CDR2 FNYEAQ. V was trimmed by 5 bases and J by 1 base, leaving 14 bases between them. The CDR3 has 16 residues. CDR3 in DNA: TGTGCCAGCAGCCCTCAGGGGCTGAGGAACACCGGGGAGCTGTTTTTT. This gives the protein CASSPQGLRNTGELFF. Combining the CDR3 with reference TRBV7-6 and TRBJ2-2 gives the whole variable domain GAGVSQSPRYKVTKRGQDVALRCDPISGHVSLYWYRQALGQGPEFLTYFNYEAQQDKSGLPNDRFSAERPEGSISTLTIQRTEQRDSAMYRCASSPQGLRNTGELFFGEGSRLTVL.

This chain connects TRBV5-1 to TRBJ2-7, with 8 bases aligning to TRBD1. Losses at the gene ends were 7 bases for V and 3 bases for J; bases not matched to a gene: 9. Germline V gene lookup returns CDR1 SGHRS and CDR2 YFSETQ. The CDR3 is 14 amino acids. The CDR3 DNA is TGCGCCAGCTCCCTACCCGGACAGGGCTACGAGCAGTACTTC. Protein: CASSLPGQGYEQYF.

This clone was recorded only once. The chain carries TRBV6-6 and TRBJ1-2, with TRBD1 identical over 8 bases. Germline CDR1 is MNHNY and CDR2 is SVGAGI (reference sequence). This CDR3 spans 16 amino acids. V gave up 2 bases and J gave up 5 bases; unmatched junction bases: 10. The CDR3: CASSYPTGQGLYGYTF. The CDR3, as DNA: TGTGCCAGCAGTTACCCCACAGGACAGGGATTGTATGGCTACACCTTC.

In DNA form, the CDR3 reads TGCGCCAGCAGTGAGTCATCCAGGGGAGCCACTGAAGCTTTCTTT. Translation: CASSESSRGATEAFF. The genes are TRBV10-2 and TRBJ1-1, with a weak D call TRBD1 (6 bases). The germline V gene has CDR1 WSHSY and CDR2 SAAADI. The V and J ends lost 0 bases and 4 bases respectively, with 12 bases between them. The CDR3 has 15 residues.

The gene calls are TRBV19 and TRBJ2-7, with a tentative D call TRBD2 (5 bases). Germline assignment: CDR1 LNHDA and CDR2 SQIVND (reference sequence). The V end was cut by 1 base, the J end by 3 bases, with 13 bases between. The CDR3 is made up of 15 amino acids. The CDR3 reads CASSIAPGVSYEQYF. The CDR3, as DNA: TGTGCCAGTAGTATAGCCCCCGGGGTTAGCTACGAGCAGTACTTC.

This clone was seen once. The CDR3, as DNA: TGTGCCAGCAGCTTAGCGGGGAATAGCAATCAGCCCCAGCATTTT. It codes for CASSLAGNSNQPQHF. The V and J genes are TRBV11-2 and TRBJ1-5, with D uncertain. V lost 1 base and J lost 0, with 7 bases in between. The CDR3 totals 15 residues. Germline V gene data show CDR1 as SGHAT and CDR2 as FQNNGV.

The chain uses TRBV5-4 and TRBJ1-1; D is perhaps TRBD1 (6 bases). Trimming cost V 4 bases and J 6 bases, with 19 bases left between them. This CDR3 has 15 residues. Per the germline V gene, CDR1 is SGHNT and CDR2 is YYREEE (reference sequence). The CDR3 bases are TGTGCCAGCAGCGACGGCACAGGGTTAGGGGCTGAAGCTTTCTTT. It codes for CASSDGTGLGAEAFF. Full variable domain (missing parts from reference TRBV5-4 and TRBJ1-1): ETGVTQSPTHLIKTRGQQVTLRCSSQSGHNTVSWYQQALGQGPQFIFQYYREEENGRGNFPPRFSGLQFPNYSSELNVNALELDDSALYLCASSDGTGLGAEAFFGQGTRLTVV.

The CDR3: CASSLLSPYEQYF. In DNA form, the CDR3 reads TGTGCCAGCAGTTTACTCTCCCCATACGAGCAGTACTTC. This chain connects TRBV27 to TRBJ2-7; D unclear. V was shortened by 2 bases and J by 4 bases, with 9 bases between the two germline ends. Germline CDR1 and CDR2: MNHEY and SMNVEV (reference sequence). This CDR3 has 13 residues.

The CDR3 bases are TGTGCCAGCAGCGTAGATGGGTTTCAGCCCCAGCATTTT. This encodes CASSVDGFQPQHF. The chain joins TRBV9 to TRBJ1-5; D remains ambiguous. This CDR3 is built from 13 residues. In germline, CDR1 is SGDLS, CDR2 YYNGEE. The V gene lost 0 bases and the J gene lost 6 bases, with 7 bases spanning the gap. The complete variable domain, with remaining parts taken from reference TRBV9 and TRBJ1-5, reads DSGVTQTPKHLITATGQRVTLRCSPRSGDLSVYWYQQSLDQGLQFLIQYYNGEERAKGNILERFSAQQFPDLHSELNLSSLELGDSALYFCASSVDGFQPQHFGDGTRLSIL.

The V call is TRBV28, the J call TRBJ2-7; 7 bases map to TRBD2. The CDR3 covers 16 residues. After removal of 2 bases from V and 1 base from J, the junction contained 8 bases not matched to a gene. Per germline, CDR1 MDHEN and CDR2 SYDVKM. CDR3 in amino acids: CASSLGGGRGSYEQYF. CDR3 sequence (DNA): TGTGCCAGCAGTTTAGGTGGCGGGAGAGGGTCCTACGAGCAGTACTTC.

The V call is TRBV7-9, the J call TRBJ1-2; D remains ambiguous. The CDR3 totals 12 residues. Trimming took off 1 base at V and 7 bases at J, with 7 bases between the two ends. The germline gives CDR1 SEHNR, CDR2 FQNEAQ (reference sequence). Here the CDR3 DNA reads TGTGCCAGCAGCTTAGTATCGCCTGGCTACACCTTC. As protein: CASSLVSPGYTF.

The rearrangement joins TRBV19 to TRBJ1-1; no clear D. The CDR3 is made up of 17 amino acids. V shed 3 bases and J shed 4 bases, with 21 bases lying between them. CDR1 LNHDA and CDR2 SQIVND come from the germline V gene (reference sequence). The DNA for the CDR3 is TGTGCCAGTAGTATTCTCTATCCCGCGGGTTACGTCACTGAAGCTTTCTTT. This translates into CASSILYPAGYVTEAFF.

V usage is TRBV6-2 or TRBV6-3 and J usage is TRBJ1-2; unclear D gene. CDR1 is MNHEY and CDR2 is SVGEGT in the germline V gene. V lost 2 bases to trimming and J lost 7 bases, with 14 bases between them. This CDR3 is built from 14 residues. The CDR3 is CASSYGFAFGGYTF. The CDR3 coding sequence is TGTGCCAGCAGTTACGGTTTTGCATTTGGTGGCTACACCTTC.

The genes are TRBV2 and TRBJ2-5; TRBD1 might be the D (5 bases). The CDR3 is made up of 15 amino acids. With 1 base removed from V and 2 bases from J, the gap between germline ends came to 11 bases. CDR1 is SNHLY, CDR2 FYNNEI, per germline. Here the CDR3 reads CASSEGRQLQETQYF. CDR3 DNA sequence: TGTGCCAGCAGTGAAGGGAGACAGCTGCAAGAGACCCAGTACTTC.

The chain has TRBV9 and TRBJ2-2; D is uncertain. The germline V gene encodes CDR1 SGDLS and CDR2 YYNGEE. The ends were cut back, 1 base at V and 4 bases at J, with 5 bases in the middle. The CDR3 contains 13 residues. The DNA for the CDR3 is TGTGCCAGCAGCGTAATCACCACCGGGGAGCTGTTTTTT. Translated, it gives CASSVITTGELFF.

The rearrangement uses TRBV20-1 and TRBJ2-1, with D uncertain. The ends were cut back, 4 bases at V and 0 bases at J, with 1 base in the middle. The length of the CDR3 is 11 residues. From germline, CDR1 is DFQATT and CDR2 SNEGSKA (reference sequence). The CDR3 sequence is CSATSYNEQFF. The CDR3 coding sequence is TGCAGTGCTACCTCCTACAATGAGCAGTTCTTC.

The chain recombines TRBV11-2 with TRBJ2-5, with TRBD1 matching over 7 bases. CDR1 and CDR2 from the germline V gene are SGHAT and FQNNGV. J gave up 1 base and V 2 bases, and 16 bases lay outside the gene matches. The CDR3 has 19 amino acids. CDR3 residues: CASSLPFDRARGLQETQYF. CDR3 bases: TGTGCCAGCAGCTTACCCTTCGACAGGGCAAGGGGCCTCCAAGAGACCCAGTACTTC. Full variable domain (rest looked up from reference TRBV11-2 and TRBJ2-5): EAGVAQSPRYKIIEKRQSVAFWCNPISGHATLYWYQQILGQGPKLLIQFQNNGVVDDSQLPKDRFSAERLKGVDSTLKIQPAKLEDSAVYLCASSLPFDRARGLQETQYFGPGTRLLVL.

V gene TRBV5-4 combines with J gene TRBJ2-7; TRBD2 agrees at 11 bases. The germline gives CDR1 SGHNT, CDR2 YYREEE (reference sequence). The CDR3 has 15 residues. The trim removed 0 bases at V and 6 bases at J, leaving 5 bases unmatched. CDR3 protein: CASSLALAGGGEQYF. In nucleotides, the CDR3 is TGTGCCAGCAGCTTGGCCCTAGCGGGAGGTGGCGAGCAGTACTTC.